The next 9 T cell receptor beta chains were all read from a single sample in a study of shared clonotypes between healthy human individuals. Assay: immunoSEQ multiplex PCR; the TCRdb copy retains only in-frame clones and omits some. The sample includes some 2.4 million clones, 90% to 95% of them seen just once. Sequencing was done on a sample of naive CD4+ T cells from PBMCs. Stated subset: CD45RA+ positively selected. The receptors here all came from a man aged 18 to 29 in good health. Some clones in this sample may be carry-over from other donors' samples.

The chain combines TRBV5-1 with TRBJ2-7; D ambiguous. V dropped 0 bases and J dropped 9 bases, with 13 bases sitting between them. The CDR3 loop spans 13 amino acids. Germline V gene sequence: CDR1 SGHRS, CDR2 YFSETQ. The CDR3 DNA follows: TGCGCCAGCAGCTTGGCTTCACGGCTAGGGCAGTACTTC. Translation: CASSLASRLGQYF.

The chain is built from TRBV2 and TRBJ1-2, with D possibly matching TRBD1 (5 bases). The germline V gene encodes CDR1 SNHLY and CDR2 FYNNEI. V lost 4 bases to trimming and J lost 8 bases, with 14 bases between them. The CDR3 totals 13 residues. Here the CDR3 reads CASSVQGVSGYTF. The CDR3 DNA follows: TGTGCCAGCAGTGTGCAGGGTGTTAGCGGCTACACCTTC.

With respect to this clone: Within the sample, other DNA sequences also encode this same CDR3. J is TRBJ2-6 and V is TRBV28, with no clear D. CDR3 size: 15 residues. The V gene lost 4 bases and the J gene lost 0 bases, with 7 bases spanning the gap. Germline CDR1 reads MDHEN; CDR2 reads SYDVKM. CDR3 sequence reads: CASSSGSSGANVLTF. As DNA, the CDR3 is TGTGCCAGCAGTTCGGGCTCCTCTGGGGCCAACGTCCTGACTTTC.

This chain connects TRBV2 to TRBJ2-1, with TRBD1 identical over 9 bases. The CDR3 covers 15 residues. The germline CDR1 and CDR2 sequences are SNHLY and FYNNEI. The V segment lost 8 bases and the J segment 7 bases; nucleotides outside the gene matches: 12. This CDR3 is CASGGGTGPENEQFF. The CDR3 coding sequence is TGTGCCAGCGGAGGGGGGACAGGGCCTGAGAATGAGCAGTTCTTC.

The chain carries TRBV9 and TRBJ2-7, with D possibly matching TRBD2 (7 bases). V shed 1 base and J shed 7 bases, with 12 bases lying between them. This CDR3 is 13 amino acids long. The germline CDR1 and CDR2 sequences are SGDLS and YYNGEE. CDR3 in amino acids: CASSVWGGGEQYF. The CDR3 coding sequence is TGTGCCAGCAGCGTATGGGGAGGGGGTGAGCAGTACTTC.

The rearrangement uses TRBV5-1 and TRBJ2-7; D gene ambiguous. Germline values: CDR1 SGHRS, CDR2 YFSETQ. This CDR3 has 15 residues. Trimming took 0 bases from V and 1 from J, leaving 11 bases between them. CDR3 bases: TGCGCCAGCAGCTTGGACGGCGTACCTTCCTACGAGCAGTACTTC. Translation gives CASSLDGVPSYEQYF.

The chain employs TRBV28 and TRBJ2-5; 7 nucleotides line up with TRBD1. The V and J ends lost 7 bases and 1 base, in that order; junction bases with no gene match: 3. The CDR3 has 13 amino acids. CDR1 is MDHEN, CDR2 SYDVKM, per germline. Here the CDR3 reads CASIDRAQETQYF. CDR3 in DNA: TGTGCCAGCATCGACAGGGCCCAAGAGACCCAGTACTTC.

The CDR3 sequence: CASSLGQKGVGTEAFF. CDR3 bases: TGTGCCAGCAGCTTAGGGCAAAAAGGAGTGGGCACTGAAGCTTTCTTT. The chain employs TRBV7-3 and TRBJ1-1, with no clear D. The germline V gene has CDR1 SGHTA and CDR2 FQGTGA. The CDR3 is 16 amino acids. V lost 2 bases to trimming and J lost 4 bases, with 17 bases between them.

This sequence joins TRBV2 and TRBJ2-5, with D uncertain. In germline, CDR1 is SNHLY, CDR2 FYNNEI. The length of the CDR3 is 11 residues. V lost 7 bases and J 5 bases, leaving 8 bases between the germline ends. The CDR3 DNA is TGTGCCAGCACGTCCTTTGAGACCCAGTACTTC. It translates to CASTSFETQYF.